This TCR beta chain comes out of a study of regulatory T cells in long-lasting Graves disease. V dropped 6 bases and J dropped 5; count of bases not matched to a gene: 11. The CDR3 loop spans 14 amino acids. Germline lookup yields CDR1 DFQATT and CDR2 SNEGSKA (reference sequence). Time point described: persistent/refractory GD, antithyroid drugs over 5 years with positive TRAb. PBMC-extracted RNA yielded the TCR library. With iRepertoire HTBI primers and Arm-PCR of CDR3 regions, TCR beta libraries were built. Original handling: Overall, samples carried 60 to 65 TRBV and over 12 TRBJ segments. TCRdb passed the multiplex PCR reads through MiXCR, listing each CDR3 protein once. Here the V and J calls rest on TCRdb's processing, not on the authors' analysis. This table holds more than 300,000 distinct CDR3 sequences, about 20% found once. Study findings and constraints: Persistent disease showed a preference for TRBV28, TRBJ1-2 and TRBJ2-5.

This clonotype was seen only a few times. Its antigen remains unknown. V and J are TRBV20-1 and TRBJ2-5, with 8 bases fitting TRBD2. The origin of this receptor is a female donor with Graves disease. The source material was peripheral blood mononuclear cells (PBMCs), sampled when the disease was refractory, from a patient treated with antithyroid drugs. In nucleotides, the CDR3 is TGCAGTGCCACCCCGGGGACTAGATGGGAGACCCAGTACTTC. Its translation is CSATPGTRWETQYF.